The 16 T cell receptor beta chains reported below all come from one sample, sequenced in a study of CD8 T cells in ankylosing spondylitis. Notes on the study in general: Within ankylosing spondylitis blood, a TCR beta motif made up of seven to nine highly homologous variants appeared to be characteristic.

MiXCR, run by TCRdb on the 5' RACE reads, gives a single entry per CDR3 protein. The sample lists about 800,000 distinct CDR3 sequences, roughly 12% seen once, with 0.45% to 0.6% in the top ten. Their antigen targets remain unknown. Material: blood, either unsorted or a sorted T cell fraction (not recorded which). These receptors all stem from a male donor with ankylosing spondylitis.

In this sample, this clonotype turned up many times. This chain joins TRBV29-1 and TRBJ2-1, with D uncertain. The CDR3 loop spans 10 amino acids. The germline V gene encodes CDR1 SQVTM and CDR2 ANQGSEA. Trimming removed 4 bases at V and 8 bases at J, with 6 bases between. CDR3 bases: TGCAGCGTTGGAAGCTATGAGCAGTTCTTC. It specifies CSVGSYEQFF.

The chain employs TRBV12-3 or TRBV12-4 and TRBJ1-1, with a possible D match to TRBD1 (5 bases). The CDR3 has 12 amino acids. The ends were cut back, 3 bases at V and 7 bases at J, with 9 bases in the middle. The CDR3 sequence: CASSFETDEAFF. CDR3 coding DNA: TGTGCCAGCAGTTTTGAGACAGATGAAGCTTTCTTT.

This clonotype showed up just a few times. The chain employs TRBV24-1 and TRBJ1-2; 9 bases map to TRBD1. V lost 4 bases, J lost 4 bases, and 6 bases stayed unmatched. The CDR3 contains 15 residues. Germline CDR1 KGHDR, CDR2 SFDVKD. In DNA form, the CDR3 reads TGTGCCACCAGTGACCCCGGACAGGGGCGCTATGGCTACACCTTC. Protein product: CATSDPGQGRYGYTF.

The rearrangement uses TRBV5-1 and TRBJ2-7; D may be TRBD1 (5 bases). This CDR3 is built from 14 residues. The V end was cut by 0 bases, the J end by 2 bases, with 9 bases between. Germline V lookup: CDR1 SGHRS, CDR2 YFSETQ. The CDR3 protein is CASSLATETYEQYF. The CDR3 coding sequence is TGCGCCAGCAGCTTGGCGACAGAGACCTACGAGCAGTACTTC.

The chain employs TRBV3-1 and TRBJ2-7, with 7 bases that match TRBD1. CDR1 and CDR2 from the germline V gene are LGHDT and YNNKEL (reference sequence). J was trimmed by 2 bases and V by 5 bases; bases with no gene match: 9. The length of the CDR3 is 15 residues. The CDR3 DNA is TGTGCCAGCAGCTTACTAGGCAGGGGGACCTACGAGCAGTACTTC. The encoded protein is CASSLLGRGTYEQYF.

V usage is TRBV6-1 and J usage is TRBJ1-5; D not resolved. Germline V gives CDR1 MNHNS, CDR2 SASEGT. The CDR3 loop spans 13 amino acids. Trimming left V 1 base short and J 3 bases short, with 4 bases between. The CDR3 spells CASSEVPNQPQHF. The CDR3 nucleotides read TGTGCCAGCAGTGAAGTCCCCAATCAGCCCCAGCATTTT.

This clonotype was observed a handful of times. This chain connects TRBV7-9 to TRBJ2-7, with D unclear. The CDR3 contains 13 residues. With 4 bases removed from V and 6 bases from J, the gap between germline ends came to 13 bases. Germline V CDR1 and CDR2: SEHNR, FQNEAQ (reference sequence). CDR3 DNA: TGTGCCAGCAGCTCCTATCTGGACGGCGAGCAGTACTTC. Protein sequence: CASSSYLDGEQYF.

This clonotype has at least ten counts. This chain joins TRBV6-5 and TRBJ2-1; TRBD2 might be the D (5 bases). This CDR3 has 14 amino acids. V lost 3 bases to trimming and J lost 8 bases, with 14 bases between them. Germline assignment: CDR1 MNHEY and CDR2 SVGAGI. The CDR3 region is CASSYGGSRHEQFF. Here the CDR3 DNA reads TGTGCCAGCAGTTATGGAGGTTCTAGACATGAGCAGTTCTTC.

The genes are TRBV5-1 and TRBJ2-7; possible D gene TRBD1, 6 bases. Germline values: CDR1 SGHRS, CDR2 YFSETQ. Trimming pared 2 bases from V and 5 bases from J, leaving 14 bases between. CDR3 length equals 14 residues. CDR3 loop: CASSFQGSSDEQYF. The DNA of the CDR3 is TGCGCCAGCAGCTTTCAGGGGAGTTCTGACGAGCAGTACTTC.

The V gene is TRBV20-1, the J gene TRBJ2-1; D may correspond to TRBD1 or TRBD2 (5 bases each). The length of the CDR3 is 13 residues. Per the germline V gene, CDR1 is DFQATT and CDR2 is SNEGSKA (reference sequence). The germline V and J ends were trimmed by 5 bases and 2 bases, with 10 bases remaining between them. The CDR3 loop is CSAAGTPYNEQFF. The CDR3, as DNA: TGCAGTGCTGCCGGGACCCCCTACAATGAGCAGTTCTTC.

The CDR3 region has the DNA TGTGCCAGCAGCCCACTCCTCCTGGGCAATGAGCAGTTCTTC. Protein product: CASSPLLLGNEQFF. This rearrangement joins TRBV7-9 to TRBJ2-1; D uncertain. The germline CDR1 and CDR2 sequences are SEHNR and FQNEAQ (reference sequence). Deletions cut 5 bases from V and 6 bases from J, with 14 bases between. This CDR3 is built from 14 residues.

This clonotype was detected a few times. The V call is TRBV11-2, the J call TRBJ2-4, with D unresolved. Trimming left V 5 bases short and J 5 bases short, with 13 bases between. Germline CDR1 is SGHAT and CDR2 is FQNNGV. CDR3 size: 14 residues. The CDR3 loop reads CASSIGRVQNIQYF. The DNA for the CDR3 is TGTGCCAGCAGCATCGGACGGGTACAAAACATTCAGTACTTC.

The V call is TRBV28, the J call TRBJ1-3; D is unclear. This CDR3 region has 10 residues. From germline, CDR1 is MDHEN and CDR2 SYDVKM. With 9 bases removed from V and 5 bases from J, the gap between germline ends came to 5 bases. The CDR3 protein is CASQRNTIYF. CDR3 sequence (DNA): TGTGCCAGTCAGAGAAACACCATATATTTT.

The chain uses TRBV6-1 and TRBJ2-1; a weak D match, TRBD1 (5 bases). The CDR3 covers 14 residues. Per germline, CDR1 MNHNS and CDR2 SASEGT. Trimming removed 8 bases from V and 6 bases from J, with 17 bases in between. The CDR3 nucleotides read TGTGCCAGCTTCATACGCGTAGGGGCCAATGAGCAGTTCTTC. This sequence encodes CASFIRVGANEQFF.

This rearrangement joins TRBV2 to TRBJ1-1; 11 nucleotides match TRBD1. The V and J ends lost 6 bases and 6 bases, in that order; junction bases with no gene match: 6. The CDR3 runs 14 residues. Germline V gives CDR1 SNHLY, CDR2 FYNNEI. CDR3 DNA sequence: TGTGCCAGCAGGGTGTTGGGACAGGGGGCTGAAGCTTTCTTT. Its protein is CASRVLGQGAEAFF. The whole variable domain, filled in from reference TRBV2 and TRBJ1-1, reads EPEVTQTPSHQVTQMGQEVILRCVPISNHLYFYWYRQILGQKVEFLVSFYNNEISEKSEIFDDQFSVERPDGSNFTLKIRSTKLEDSAMYFCASRVLGQGAEAFFGQGTRLTVV.

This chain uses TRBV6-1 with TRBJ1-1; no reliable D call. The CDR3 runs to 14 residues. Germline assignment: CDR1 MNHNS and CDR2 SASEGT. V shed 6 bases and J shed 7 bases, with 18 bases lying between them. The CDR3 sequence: CASRLDASRGEAFF. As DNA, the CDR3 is TGTGCCAGCAGACTTGACGCCTCCCGGGGTGAAGCTTTCTTT.